The clone carrying this T cell receptor (beta chain) was recorded once. Germline assignment: CDR1 SGHRS and CDR2 YFSETQ. CDR3 length equals 14 residues. V lost 1 base and J 0 bases, leaving 6 bases between the germline ends. This sample is drawn from a study of T cell changes during pregnancy in multiple sclerosis. TCRdb's table, derived via immunoSEQ multiplex PCR, lists solely in-frame clones and lacks some. The sample includes 93,000 or so clones, 92% of them seen just once. The chain is built from TRBV5-1 and TRBJ2-3; no clear D gene. The source of this sequence is a female donor with multiple sclerosis, enrolled in a pregnancy study. The input for sequencing was peripheral blood, taken after pregnancy. CDR3 nucleotide sequence: TGCGCCAGCAGCTTGACTCCTAGCACAGATACGCAGTATTTT. It yields the protein CASSLTPSTDTQYF.